Sequencing of this TCR beta chain was carried out in a study of T cell responses to AZD1222 COVID-19 vaccine. Study results and caveats: Reportedly, nearly half the spike-specific TCRs target unmutated variant regions. Donors were largely white British and mainly female; clonal diversity was possibly underestimated.

Investigators merged groups given second doses at roughly 4 or roughly 12 weeks. Concerning this clone: The target antigen is unknown.

The ends were cut back, 1 base at V and 10 bases at J, with 11 bases in the middle. The CDR3 runs to 14 residues. Looked up from germline, CDR1 is MDHEN and CDR2 is SYDVKM. Sequencing was performed with immunoSEQ multiplex PCR; in TCRdb, only in-frame clones are kept and a portion is missing. Of some 110,000 clones detected, approximately 86% appear once; the ten largest clones hold approximately 18%. The chain combines TRBV28 with TRBJ1-6; D gene uncertain. This clonotype originated in an adult who received the AZD1222 COVID-19 vaccine. The specimen was peripheral blood, collected 28 days after the second AZD1222 dose. For the CDR3, the DNA is TGTGCCAGCAGTTTATCTATTCGTGGCTCACCCCTCCACTTT. Translated, it gives CASSLSIRGSPLHF.